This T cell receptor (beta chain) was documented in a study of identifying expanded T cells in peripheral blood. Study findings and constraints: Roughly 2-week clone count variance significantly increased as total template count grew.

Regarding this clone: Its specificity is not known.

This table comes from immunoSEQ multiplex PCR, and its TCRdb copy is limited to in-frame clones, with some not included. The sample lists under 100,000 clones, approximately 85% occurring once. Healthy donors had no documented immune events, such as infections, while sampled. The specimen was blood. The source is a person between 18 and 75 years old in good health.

CDR3 DNA: TGTGCCAGCAGCGTAGGGCAGCACAATGAGCAGTTCTTC. It is translated as CASSVGQHNEQFF. V is TRBV9 and J is TRBJ2-1; no definite D call. CDR1 is SGDLS and CDR2 is YYNGEE in the germline V gene. V lost 0 bases, J lost 5 bases, and 6 bases lay in between. There are 13 residues in the CDR3.